The 14 T cell receptor beta chains below come from one sample, sequenced in a study of shared clonotypes between healthy human individuals. Here immunoSEQ multiplex PCR was the method, and the copy in TCRdb shows in-frame clones only, minus some. The repertoire holds some 380,000 clones, 96% seen once, with around 0.29% in the top ten. Sequenced: memory CD8+ T cells sorted from blood. The subset here: CD45RO+ cells pooled with CCR7-negative TemRA cells. The receptors originated from a man younger than 40 in good health.

V gene TRBV28 combines with J gene TRBJ2-7, with D tentatively TRBD2 (6 bases). The V and J ends lost 6 bases and 6 bases respectively, with 18 bases between them. Germline loops: CDR1 MDHEN, CDR2 SYDVKM. This CDR3 has 14 residues. The CDR3 protein is CASSYRDRRGEQYF. The CDR3 DNA follows: TGTGCCAGCAGCTATCGCGATAGGCGGGGCGAGCAGTACTTC.

V and J are TRBV28 and TRBJ2-6; D ambiguous. V was shortened by 8 bases and J by 0 bases, with 11 bases between the two germline ends. The CDR3 is made up of 15 amino acids. Germline V lookup: CDR1 MDHEN, CDR2 SYDVKM. The CDR3 sequence: CASVRFVSGANVLTF. The CDR3 DNA sequence: TGTGCCAGCGTGAGGTTCGTCTCTGGGGCCAACGTCCTGACTTTC.

The chain joins TRBV19 to TRBJ2-7, with unresolved D. Looked up from germline, CDR1 is LNHDA and CDR2 is SQIVND (reference sequence). Trimming stripped 2 bases from V and 1 base from J, with 9 bases between. This CDR3 is 14 amino acids long. This CDR3 is CASSINRLSYEQYF. CDR3 sequence (DNA): TGTGCCAGTAGTATAAATCGACTGTCCTACGAGCAGTACTTC.

J is TRBJ1-2 and V is TRBV28, with TRBD1 identical over 7 bases. The trim removed 4 bases at V and 4 bases at J, leaving 9 bases unmatched. The CDR3 consists of 15 residues. CDR1 MDHEN and CDR2 SYDVKM come from the germline V gene. The CDR3 nucleotides read TGTGCCAGCAGTTCGTTGGACAGGCCACTCTATGGCTACACCTTC. Its translation is CASSSLDRPLYGYTF.

This sequence joins TRBV6-1 and TRBJ1-5, with TRBD1 identical over 7 bases. This CDR3 region has 18 residues. J was trimmed by 1 base and V by 3 bases; bases with no gene match: 12. CDR1 and CDR2 from the germline V gene are MNHNS and SASEGT. In nucleotides, the CDR3 is TGTGCCAGCAGTGACCCTTTCGACAGGGCGGGGAGCAATCAGCCCCAGCATTTT. This codes for CASSDPFDRAGSNQPQHF.

The CDR3 region has the DNA TGTGCCAGCAGCTACAAAACAGGGACGGATGGCTACACCTTC. It translates to CASSYKTGTDGYTF. V usage is TRBV11-2 and J usage is TRBJ1-2; the D gene is possibly TRBD1 (6 bases). The V and J ends lost 4 bases and 6 bases respectively, with 15 bases between them. Looked up from germline, CDR1 is SGHAT and CDR2 is FQNNGV. The CDR3 covers 14 residues.

V usage is TRBV5-6 and J usage is TRBJ2-2; no clear D. Per the germline V gene, CDR1 is SGHDT and CDR2 is YYEEEE. This CDR3 region has 19 residues. V gave up 0 bases and J gave up 0 bases, with 18 bases separating them. In DNA form, the CDR3 reads TGTGCCAGCAGCTTGGCGGTTGTTTCGAGGACCGCGAACACCGGGGAGCTGTTTTTT. Residues: CASSLAVVSRTANTGELFF. Supplemented by reference TRBV5-6 and TRBJ2-2, the full variable domain reads DAGVTQSPTHLIKTRGQQVTLRCSPKSGHDTVSWYQQALGQGPQFIFQYYEEEERQRGNFPDRFSGHQFPNYSSELNVNALLLGDSALYLCASSLAVVSRTANTGELFFGEGSRLTVL.

The chain recombines TRBV10-3 with TRBJ2-7; tentatively, D is TRBD2 (5 bases). This CDR3 spans 12 amino acids. V lost 8 bases to trimming and J lost 3 bases, with 11 bases between them. The germline gives CDR1 ENHRY, CDR2 SYGVKD. CDR3 coding DNA: TGTGCCATCGGTAGTCGGGACTACGAGCAGTACTTC. This codes for CAIGSRDYEQYF.

The CDR3 DNA reads as TGTGCCAGCAGGGGAGCAACAGGGGGCCGGGCCTATGGCTACACCTTC. Its protein product is CASRGATGGRAYGYTF. The chain combines TRBV6-6 with TRBJ1-2; 9 bases are shared with TRBD1. This CDR3 is 16 amino acids long. CDR1 and CDR2 (germline): MNHNY, SVGAGI (reference sequence). V lost 6 bases and J lost 4; bases outside the gene matches: 12.

The chain combines TRBV20-1 with TRBJ2-5, with D hard to call. CDR1 DFQATT and CDR2 SNEGSKA come from the germline V gene (reference sequence). The CDR3 is 10 residues long. The V end was cut by 5 bases, the J end by 12 bases, with 13 bases between. CDR3 in DNA: TGCAGTGCTCCCCGGACCCACGAGTACTTC. Amino acid sequence: CSAPRTHEYF.

The rearrangement joins TRBV9 to TRBJ2-3; tentatively, D is TRBD2 (6 bases). The CDR3 contains 15 residues. V shed 1 base and J shed 4 bases, with 13 bases lying between them. Germline CDR1 reads SGDLS; CDR2 reads YYNGEE. DNA of the CDR3: TGTGCCAGCAGCGTATCTCCGGGAGAGGCAGATACGCAGTATTTT. This encodes CASSVSPGEADTQYF.

V and J are TRBV11-1 and TRBJ2-1; D is ambiguous. The CDR3 extends over 12 amino acids. V was pared by 1 base and J by 6 bases, with 4 bases between. Germline V gene sequence: CDR1 SGHAT, CDR2 FQDESV (reference sequence). The CDR3, as DNA: TGTGCCAGCAGCTTAGGTATCAATGAGCAGTTCTTC. Translated: CASSLGINEQFF.

CDR3 region: CASSQERSQQFF. The CDR3 nucleotides are TGCGCCAGCAGCCAAGAGAGGAGCCAACAGTTCTTC. V and J are TRBV4-1 and TRBJ2-1; unclear D gene. CDR1 is MGHRA and CDR2 is YSYEKL in the germline V gene. The ends were cut back, 0 bases at V and 13 bases at J, with 10 bases in the middle. This CDR3 comprises 12 residues.

This clone appeared once. The gene calls are TRBV9 and TRBJ2-1, with TRBD2 as a possible D gene (6 bases). The CDR3 covers 13 residues. From germline, CDR1 is SGDLS and CDR2 YYNGEE. The V end was cut by 4 bases, the J end by 7 bases, with 12 bases between. CDR3: CASSPMRGNEQFF. CDR3 DNA: TGTGCCAGCAGCCCCATGCGGGGAAATGAGCAGTTCTTC.